This section outlines one T cell receptor beta chain sequence together with its context. Its specificity is unknown. The record originates from a study of identifying expanded T cells in peripheral blood. Findings and limits, study-wide: Over approximately two and four weeks, about 15 and 19 clones changed, versus approximately 1.1 between replicates. Clone count variance between roughly 2-week samples rose with total template count.

Healthy donors had no documented immune events, such as infections, while sampled. With 2 bases clipped from V and 0 bases from J, the junction kept 10 bases outside the gene matches. The CDR3 is 17 residues long. Germline V gene sequence: CDR1 SGHTA, CDR2 FQGNSA. Using immunoSEQ multiplex PCR, the repertoire was profiled, and TCRdb retains in-frame clones only, with some absent. The sample comprises 90,000 or so clones, 86% of which are singletons, and 5.6% rests with the top ten. The chain recombines TRBV7-2 with TRBJ2-7, with TRBD1 matching over 7 bases. The origin of this receptor is a person aged 18-69 years in good health. The sample consisted of blood. CDR3 coding DNA: TGTGCCAGCAGCTTATTTATATCGAGGGACAGCTCCTACGAGCAGTACTTC. It translates to CASSLFISRDSSYEQYF. Full variable domain (outside the CDR3, taken from reference TRBV7-2 and TRBJ2-7): GAGVSQSPSNKVTEKGKDVELRCDPISGHTALYWYRQSLGQGLEFLIYFQGNSAPDKSGLPSDRFSAERTGGSVSTLTIQRTQQEDSAVYLCASSLFISRDSSYEQYFGPGTRLTVT.